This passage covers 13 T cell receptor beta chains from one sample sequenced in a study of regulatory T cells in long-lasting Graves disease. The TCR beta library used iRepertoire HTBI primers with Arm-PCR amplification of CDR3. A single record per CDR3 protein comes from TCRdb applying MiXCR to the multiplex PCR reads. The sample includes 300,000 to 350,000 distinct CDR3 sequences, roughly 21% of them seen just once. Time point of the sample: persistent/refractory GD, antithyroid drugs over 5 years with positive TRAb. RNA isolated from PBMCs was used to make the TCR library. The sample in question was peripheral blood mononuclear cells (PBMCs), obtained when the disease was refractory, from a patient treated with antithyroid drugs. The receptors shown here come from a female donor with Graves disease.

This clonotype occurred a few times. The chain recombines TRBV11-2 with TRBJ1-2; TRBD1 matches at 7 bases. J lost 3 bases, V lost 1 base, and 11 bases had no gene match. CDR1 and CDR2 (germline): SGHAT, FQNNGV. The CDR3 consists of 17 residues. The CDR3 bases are TGTGCCAGCAGCTTAGGAGGACGAGGGGGCTTTGACTATGGCTACACCTTC. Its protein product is CASSLGGRGGFDYGYTF.

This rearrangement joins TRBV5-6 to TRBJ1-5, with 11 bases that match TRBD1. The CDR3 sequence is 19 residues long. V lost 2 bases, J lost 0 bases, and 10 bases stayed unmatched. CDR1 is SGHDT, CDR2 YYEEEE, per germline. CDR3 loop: CASSFWTGTGGHSNQPQHF. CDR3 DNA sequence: TGTGCCAGCAGCTTTTGGACTGGGACAGGGGGACATAGCAATCAGCCCCAGCATTTT.

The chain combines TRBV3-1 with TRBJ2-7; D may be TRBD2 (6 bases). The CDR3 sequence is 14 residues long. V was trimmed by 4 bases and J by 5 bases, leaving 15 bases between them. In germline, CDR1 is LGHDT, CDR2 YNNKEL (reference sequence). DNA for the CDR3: TGTGCCAGCAGCCCCTGGCGGGGCGGGGACGAGCAGTACTTC. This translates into CASSPWRGGDEQYF.

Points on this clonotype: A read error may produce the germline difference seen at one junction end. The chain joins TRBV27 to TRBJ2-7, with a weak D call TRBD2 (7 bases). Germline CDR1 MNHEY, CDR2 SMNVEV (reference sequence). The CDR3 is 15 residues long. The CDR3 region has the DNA TGTGCCAGCAGTTACAGGGACTACTATTCCTACGAGCGGTACTTC. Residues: CASSYRDYYSYERYF.

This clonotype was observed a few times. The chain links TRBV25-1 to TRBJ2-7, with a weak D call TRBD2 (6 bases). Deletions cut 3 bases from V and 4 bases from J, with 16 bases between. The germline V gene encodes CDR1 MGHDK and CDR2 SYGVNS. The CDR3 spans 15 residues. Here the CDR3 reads CASSEWRESTYEQYF. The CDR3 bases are TGTGCCAGCAGTGAGTGGCGGGAAAGTACGTACGAGCAGTACTTC.

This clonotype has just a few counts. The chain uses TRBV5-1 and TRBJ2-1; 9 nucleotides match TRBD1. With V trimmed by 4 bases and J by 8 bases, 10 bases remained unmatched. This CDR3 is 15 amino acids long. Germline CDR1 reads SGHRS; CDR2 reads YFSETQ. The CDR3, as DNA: TGCGCCAGCAGCGTAACCGGGACAGGGTTGGATGAGCAGTTCTTC. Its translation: CASSVTGTGLDEQFF.

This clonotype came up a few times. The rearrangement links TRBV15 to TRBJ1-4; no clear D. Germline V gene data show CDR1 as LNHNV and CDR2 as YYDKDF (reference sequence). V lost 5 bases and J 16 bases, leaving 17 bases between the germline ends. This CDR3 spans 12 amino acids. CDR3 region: CATSPSGYSTFF. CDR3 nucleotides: TGTGCCACCAGCCCTTCAGGCTATTCTACGTTTTTT.

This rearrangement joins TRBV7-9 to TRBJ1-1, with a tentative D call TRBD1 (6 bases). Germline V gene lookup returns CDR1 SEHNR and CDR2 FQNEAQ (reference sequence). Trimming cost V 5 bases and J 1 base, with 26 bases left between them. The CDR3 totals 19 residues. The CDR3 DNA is TGTGCCAGCAGCCTCAGAGACAGGTCGCCGCCCTCTAAGAACACTGAAGCTTTCTTT. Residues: CASSLRDRSPPSKNTEAFF.

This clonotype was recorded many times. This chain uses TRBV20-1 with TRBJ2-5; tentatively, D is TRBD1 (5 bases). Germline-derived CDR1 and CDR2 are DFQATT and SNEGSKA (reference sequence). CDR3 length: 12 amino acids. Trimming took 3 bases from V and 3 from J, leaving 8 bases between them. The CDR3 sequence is CSARGQEETQYF. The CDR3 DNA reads TGCAGTGCTAGGGGGCAGGAAGAGACCCAGTACTTC.

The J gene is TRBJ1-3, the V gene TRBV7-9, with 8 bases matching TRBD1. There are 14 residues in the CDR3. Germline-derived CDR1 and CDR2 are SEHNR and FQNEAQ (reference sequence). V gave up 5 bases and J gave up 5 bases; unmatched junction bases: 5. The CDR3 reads CASSRTGYRNTIYF. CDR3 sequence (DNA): TGTGCCAGCAGCCGGACAGGGTACCGAAACACCATATATTTT. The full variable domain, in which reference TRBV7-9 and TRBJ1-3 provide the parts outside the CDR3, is DTGVSQNPRHKITKRGQNVTFRCDPISEHNRLYWYRQTLGQGPEFLTYFQNEAQLEKSRLLSDRFSAERPKGSFSTLEIQRTEQGDSAMYLCASSRTGYRNTIYFGEGSWLTVV.

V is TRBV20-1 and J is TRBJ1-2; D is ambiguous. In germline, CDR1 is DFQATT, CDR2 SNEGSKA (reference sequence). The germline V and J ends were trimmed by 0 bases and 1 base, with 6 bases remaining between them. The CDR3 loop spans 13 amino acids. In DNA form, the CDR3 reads TGCAGTGCTAGAGATGGGTTTAACTATGGCTACACCTTC. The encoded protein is CSARDGFNYGYTF.

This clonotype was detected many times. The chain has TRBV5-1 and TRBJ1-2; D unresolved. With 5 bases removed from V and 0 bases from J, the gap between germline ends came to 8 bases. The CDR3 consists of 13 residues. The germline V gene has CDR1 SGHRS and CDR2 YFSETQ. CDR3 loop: CASRVRTNYGYTF. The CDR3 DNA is TGCGCCAGCAGAGTGAGAACTAACTATGGCTACACCTTC.

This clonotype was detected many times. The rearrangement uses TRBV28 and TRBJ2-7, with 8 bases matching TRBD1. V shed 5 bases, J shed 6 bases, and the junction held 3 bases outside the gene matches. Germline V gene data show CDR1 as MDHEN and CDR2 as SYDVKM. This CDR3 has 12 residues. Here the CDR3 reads CASSPDRGEQYF. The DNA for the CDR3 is TGTGCCAGCAGTCCCGACAGGGGCGAGCAGTACTTC. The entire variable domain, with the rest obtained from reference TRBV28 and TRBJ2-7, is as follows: DVKVTQSSRYLVKRTGEKVFLECVQDMDHENMFWYRQDPGLGLRLIYFSYDVKMKEKGDIPEGYSVSREKKERFSLILESASTNQTSMYLCASSPDRGEQYFGPGTRLTVT.